What follows are 29 T cell receptor beta chains derived from one specimen sequenced in a study of CD8 T cells in ankylosing spondylitis. TCRdb reprocessed the 5' RACE reads with MiXCR, giving one entry per CDR3 protein. The sample holds 25,000 to 30,000 distinct CDR3 sequences, roughly 5.3% seen once. The source material was blood, either unsorted or a sorted T cell fraction (not recorded which). These receptors were collected from a female donor with ankylosing spondylitis or in good health (not recorded which).

Relative to its sample, this clonotype is medium-sized (0.01 to 0.1%). This chain joins TRBV9 and TRBJ1-2, with D tentatively TRBD1 (5 bases). This CDR3 contains 15 residues. V was pared by 4 bases and J by 4 bases, with 17 bases between. CDR1 and CDR2 (germline): SGDLS, YYNGEE. CDR3 sequence reads: CASSQNQGTTYGYTF. For the CDR3, the DNA is TGTGCCAGCAGCCAAAACCAAGGGACGACCTATGGCTACACCTTC.

This clonotype was detected ten times or more. The chain combines TRBV9 with TRBJ1-4; D unresolved. The CDR3 consists of 13 residues. Germline loops: CDR1 SGDLS, CDR2 YYNGEE. Trimming left V 0 bases short and J 8 bases short, with 8 bases between. The CDR3 here is CASSVDPAEKLFF. CDR3 in DNA: TGTGCCAGCAGCGTAGACCCGGCAGAAAAACTGTTTTTT.

This clonotype was detected ten times or more. This chain links TRBV9 with TRBJ2-3; D not resolved. Germline values: CDR1 SGDLS, CDR2 YYNGEE. Trimming took 0 bases from V and 6 from J, leaving 8 bases between them. The CDR3 runs 13 residues. The DNA for the CDR3 is TGTGCCAGCAGCGTAGACAGAAGGGATACGCAGTATTTT. Translated, it gives CASSVDRRDTQYF.

This clonotype was counted many times. The gene calls are TRBV9 and TRBJ2-1; 10 bases are a match to TRBD2. Germline V gene lookup returns CDR1 SGDLS and CDR2 YYNGEE. Trimming cost V 4 bases and J 10 bases; bases outside gene matches: 11. The CDR3 runs 15 residues. The CDR3 protein is CASSPRASGRGEQFF. The CDR3 coding sequence is TGTGCCAGCAGCCCTCGTGCTAGCGGGAGAGGGGAGCAGTTCTTC.

With respect to this clonotype: It may be a read error: a sequence one base away is much more abundant. This sequence joins TRBV9 and TRBJ2-3; D perhaps matches TRBD2 (5 bases). The CDR3 is 14 amino acids. Germline V gene lookup returns CDR1 SGDLS and CDR2 YYNGEE. CDR3 DNA: TGTGCCAGCAGCCCGGATTCTAGCACAGATACGCAGAATTTT. It translates to CASSPDSSTDTQNF.

This clonotype has only a few counts. V usage is TRBV9 and J usage is TRBJ2-1, with no clear D. This CDR3 region has 15 residues. Germline assignment: CDR1 SGDLS and CDR2 YYNGEE. Trimming left V 3 bases short and J 3 bases short, with 13 bases between. This CDR3 reads CASSGADGVYNEQFF. The CDR3 DNA reads TGTGCCAGCAGCGGAGCAGACGGAGTCTACAATGAGCAGTTCTTC. The variable domain in full, completed from reference TRBV9 and TRBJ2-1, reads DSGVTQTPKHLITATGQRVTLRCSPRSGDLSVYWYQQSLDQGLQFLIQYYNGEERAKGNILERFSAQQFPDLHSELNLSSLELGDSALYFCASSGADGVYNEQFFGPGTRLTVL.

This clonotype was counted ten times or more. The chain couples TRBV9 to TRBJ2-3; D gene unclear. V lost 1 base to trimming and J lost 1 base, with 7 bases between them. Germline V gene lookup returns CDR1 SGDLS and CDR2 YYNGEE. The CDR3 sequence is 14 residues long. The CDR3 DNA reads TGTGCCAGCAGCGTATCGGTCGGCACAGATACGCAGTATTTT. Residues: CASSVSVGTDTQYF.

This clonotype was found many times. This chain joins TRBV9 and TRBJ1-1, with D possibly being TRBD1 (5 bases). The V end was cut by 0 bases, the J end by 1 base, with 7 bases between. Germline values: CDR1 SGDLS, CDR2 YYNGEE. The CDR3 is 14 amino acids. CDR3 in DNA: TGTGCCAGCAGCGTAGAACAGGCGAACACTGAAGCTTTCTTT. Translating it yields CASSVEQANTEAFF.

This clonotype is medium-sized in the sample. The CDR3 here is CASSVGLSSTTNYGYTF. The CDR3 coding sequence is TGTGCCAGCAGCGTAGGGTTATCGTCTACTACCAACTATGGCTACACCTTC. The chain carries TRBV9 and TRBJ1-2; D call uncertain. V dropped 0 bases and J dropped 2 bases, with 17 bases sitting between them. CDR1 is SGDLS, CDR2 YYNGEE, per germline. The CDR3 loop spans 17 amino acids.

This clonotype is termed medium-sized. J is TRBJ2-1 and V is TRBV9; the D gene could be TRBD1 or TRBD2 (7 bases each). Trimming took 0 bases from V and 10 from J, leaving 20 bases between them. Per germline, CDR1 SGDLS and CDR2 YYNGEE. The CDR3 spans 16 residues. The CDR3 sequence is CASSVDPLAPRGEQFF. For the CDR3, the DNA is TGTGCCAGCAGCGTAGATCCACTAGCGCCCAGGGGGGAGCAGTTCTTC.

This clonotype was seen ten or more times. The chain carries TRBV9 and TRBJ2-2; D is undetermined. The CDR3 is 15 residues long. CDR1 is SGDLS and CDR2 is YYNGEE in the germline V gene. Trimming stripped 2 bases from V and 2 bases from J, with 10 bases between. The CDR3 sequence: CASSVSLQNTGELFF. In DNA, the CDR3 is TGTGCCAGCAGCGTCAGCCTTCAAAACACCGGGGAGCTGTTTTTT.

A few counts support this clonotype. This sequence joins TRBV9 and TRBJ2-3; D may be TRBD1 (6 bases). The V gene lost 4 bases and the J gene lost 0 bases, with 12 bases spanning the gap. Germline V lookup: CDR1 SGDLS, CDR2 YYNGEE. This CDR3 has 15 amino acids. Here the CDR3 DNA reads TGTGCCAGCAGCTCAGGGGTGGCTAGCACAGATACGCAGTATTTT. Protein product: CASSSGVASTDTQYF.

This clonotype was observed a handful of times. V gene TRBV9 combines with J gene TRBJ2-6, with 9 positions matching TRBD1. Germline CDR1 reads SGDLS; CDR2 reads YYNGEE. This CDR3 has 19 residues. Trimming at V came to 4 bases and at J to 0 bases, leaving 11 bases not matched to a gene. The CDR3 region has the DNA TGTGCCAGCAGCCCTCACACCGGGACAGGGTTCTCTGGGGCCAACGTCCTGACTTTC. Translated: CASSPHTGTGFSGANVLTF.

Sample share makes this clonotype medium-sized. This chain joins TRBV9 and TRBJ1-3; D is unresolved. The CDR3 spans 14 residues. CDR1 SGDLS and CDR2 YYNGEE come from the germline V gene. The V and J ends lost 2 bases and 4 bases respectively, with 10 bases between them. The CDR3 sequence is CASSVRVGGNTIYF. Here the CDR3 DNA reads TGTGCCAGCAGCGTCCGGGTCGGGGGAAACACCATATATTTT. Filled out from reference TRBV9 and TRBJ1-3, the complete variable domain reads DSGVTQTPKHLITATGQRVTLRCSPRSGDLSVYWYQQSLDQGLQFLIQYYNGEERAKGNILERFSAQQFPDLHSELNLSSLELGDSALYFCASSVRVGGNTIYFGEGSWLTVV.

This clonotype was observed at least ten times. This rearrangement joins TRBV9 to TRBJ1-3; D may be TRBD1 (5 bases). The CDR3 length is 16 residues. Germline CDR1 is SGDLS and CDR2 is YYNGEE. Trimming removed 3 bases from V and 0 bases from J, with 13 bases in between. CDR3 in amino acids: CASSDRQRSSGNTIYF. The CDR3 DNA sequence: TGTGCCAGCAGCGACCGACAGCGAAGCTCTGGAAACACCATATATTTT.

This clonotype occurred many times. This chain joins TRBV9 and TRBJ2-5, with D possibly being TRBD2 (5 bases). Looked up from germline, CDR1 is SGDLS and CDR2 is YYNGEE. V shed 0 bases and J shed 5 bases, with 14 bases lying between them. The CDR3 is 15 residues long. This chain's CDR3 is CASSVGGQVGETQYF. CDR3 nucleotide sequence: TGTGCCAGCAGCGTAGGAGGGCAGGTGGGCGAGACCCAGTACTTC. Drawing the rest from reference TRBV9 and TRBJ2-5, the complete variable domain is DSGVTQTPKHLITATGQRVTLRCSPRSGDLSVYWYQQSLDQGLQFLIQYYNGEERAKGNILERFSAQQFPDLHSELNLSSLELGDSALYFCASSVGGQVGETQYFGPGTRLLVL.

This clonotype was counted many times. This chain uses TRBV9 with TRBJ2-2; TRBD2 matches 9 bases. CDR1 and CDR2 (germline): SGDLS, YYNGEE. J lost 5 bases, V lost 4 bases, and 15 bases had no gene match. The CDR3 spans 18 residues. As DNA, the CDR3 is TGTGCCAGCAGCCCCCGGGTAGCGGGAGATGTGGTAACCGGGGAGCTGTTTTTT. Translated: CASSPRVAGDVVTGELFF.

In this sample, this clonotype turned up many times. The V and J genes are TRBV9 and TRBJ2-1; 7 nucleotides line up with TRBD1. The CDR3 is 15 amino acids. Germline CDR1 SGDLS, CDR2 YYNGEE. Trimming removed 3 bases from V and 2 bases from J; junction bases left unmatched: 5. The CDR3 spells CASSAQGSPYNEQFF. The CDR3 DNA sequence: TGTGCCAGCAGCGCACAGGGGTCCCCCTACAATGAGCAGTTCTTC.

This clonotype was seen ten or more times. This chain joins TRBV9 and TRBJ2-7; D possibly corresponds to TRBD2 (5 bases). Trimming took off 0 bases at V and 7 bases at J, with 11 bases between the two ends. CDR3 length: 13 residues. Germline V gene data show CDR1 as SGDLS and CDR2 as YYNGEE. In DNA, the CDR3 is TGTGCCAGCAGCGTAGAGGGAACGGGGGAGCAGTACTTC. Protein: CASSVEGTGEQYF.

In this sample, this clonotype turned up many times. The chain links TRBV9 to TRBJ2-3; D call uncertain. The CDR3 consists of 12 residues. Per the germline V gene, CDR1 is SGDLS and CDR2 is YYNGEE. The germline V and J ends were trimmed by 4 bases and 0 bases, with 3 bases remaining between them. The CDR3 sequence is CASSPSTDTQYF. The CDR3 nucleotides are TGTGCCAGCAGCCCAAGCACAGATACGCAGTATTTT.

In its sample, this clonotype was seen many times. DNA of the CDR3: TGTGCCAGCAGCGTAACCGGGCTAGCGGGAGGCGAGCAGTACTTC. It yields the protein CASSVTGLAGGEQYF. The gene calls are TRBV9 and TRBJ2-7, with 11 positions matching TRBD2. J gave up 6 bases and V 1 base, and 6 bases lay outside the gene matches. From germline, CDR1 is SGDLS and CDR2 YYNGEE. The CDR3 runs 15 residues.

This chain joins TRBV9 and TRBJ2-3; 7 bases match TRBD2. This CDR3 has 16 residues. After removal of 0 bases from V and 1 base from J, the junction contained 5 bases not matched to a gene. Germline values: CDR1 SGDLS, CDR2 YYNGEE. This chain's CDR3 is CASSVGSGIGTDTQYF. DNA of the CDR3: TGTGCCAGCAGCGTAGGAAGCGGGATTGGCACAGATACGCAGTATTTT.

This clonotype is medium-sized by share. The CDR3 nucleotides read TGTGCCAGCAGCGTAGTAGCGGGGGGACAGGAGACCCAGTACTTC. This codes for CASSVVAGGQETQYF. The chain combines TRBV9 with TRBJ2-5; 10 positions agree with TRBD2. Germline CDR1 is SGDLS and CDR2 is YYNGEE. The CDR3 extends over 15 amino acids. Trimming at V came to 0 bases and at J to 5 bases, leaving 4 bases not matched to a gene.

The chain carries TRBV9 and TRBJ2-2; tentatively, D is TRBD2 (6 bases). The ends were cut back, 4 bases at V and 4 bases at J, with 20 bases in the middle. The germline CDR1 and CDR2 sequences are SGDLS and YYNGEE. The CDR3 runs to 17 residues. CDR3 DNA: TGTGCCAGCAGCCCCAACGGGGGTCAGACGATCACCGGGGAGCTGTTTTTT. Its translation is CASSPNGGQTITGELFF.

This clonotype has just a few counts. The rearrangement joins TRBV9 to TRBJ2-5, with 9 bases lining up with TRBD2. Germline lookup yields CDR1 SGDLS and CDR2 YYNGEE. The junction had 11 bases not matched to a gene; V was cut back by 0 bases and J by 5 bases. The length of the CDR3 is 17 residues. The chain's CDR3 is CASSVGAVLAGQETQYF. The CDR3 DNA sequence: TGTGCCAGCAGCGTAGGGGCCGTGCTAGCGGGACAGGAGACCCAGTACTTC.

At least ten counts were recorded for this clonotype. The chain has TRBV9 and TRBJ2-5; 10 bases align to TRBD1. This CDR3 region has 15 residues. CDR1 and CDR2 (germline): SGDLS, YYNGEE. V was pared by 4 bases and J by 3 bases, with 6 bases of the junction left unmatched. The CDR3 protein is CASSFRTGGEETQYF. The CDR3 DNA is TGTGCCAGCAGCTTCAGGACAGGGGGGGAAGAGACCCAGTACTTC.

This clonotype was picked up many times. J is TRBJ2-2 and V is TRBV9; D is uncertain. The CDR3 contains 21 residues. V was clipped by 3 bases and J by 1 base, with 28 bases between them. Germline assignment: CDR1 SGDLS and CDR2 YYNGEE. CDR3: CASSGKGSIRPNSKNTGELFF. The CDR3 bases are TGTGCCAGCAGCGGTAAGGGTTCAATCCGGCCGAATAGTAAGAACACCGGGGAGCTGTTTTTT.

The chain uses TRBV9 and TRBJ1-3; D unclear. Germline-derived CDR1 and CDR2 are SGDLS and YYNGEE. V dropped 4 bases and J dropped 0 bases, with 11 bases sitting between them. This CDR3 comprises 15 residues. The chain's CDR3 is CASSSLSSSGNTIYF. The CDR3 DNA sequence: TGTGCCAGCAGCTCTCTGAGTAGCTCTGGAAACACCATATATTTT.

This clonotype was found many times. This sequence joins TRBV9 and TRBJ1-6; TRBD1 is a possible D gene (5 bases). There are 14 residues in the CDR3. Trimming took 2 bases from V and 9 from J, leaving 12 bases between them. Germline CDR1 is SGDLS and CDR2 is YYNGEE. In nucleotides, the CDR3 is TGTGCCAGCAGCGTCGAGGAAAGGGGTTCACCCCTCCACTTT. Amino acid sequence: CASSVEERGSPLHF.